Listed below are T cell receptor beta chains from one sample, sequenced in a study of T cells in tumors after PD-1 blockade. The data were produced by immunoSEQ multiplex PCR, yet TCRdb's version contains in-frame clones alone and is incomplete. The sample shows about 47,000 clones, just under 80% of them seen only once. Sequencing used PBMCs, obtained before anti-PD-1 treatment. The receptors were sampled from a human donor with basal cell carcinoma. Each CDR3 is given without its conserved first and last residue. The D gene is left open where the match is weak.

V gene,J gene,D gene,CDR3 protein
TRBV4-1,TRBJ2-5,TRBD2,ASSQDRLADTVLETQY
TRBV5-1,TRBJ2-1,TRBD1,ASSREGQGDNEQF
TRBV10-1,TRBJ2-5,-,ASSESTGRETQY
TRBV30,TRBJ1-2,-,AWSSGLGGYT
TRBV10-2,TRBJ2-7,TRBD2,ASSDVGASGRYEQY
TRBV2,TRBJ1-3,TRBD1,ASCLQGTGNTIY
TRBV2,TRBJ2-5,TRBD2,ASSEAFLAGNQETQY
TRBV9,TRBJ2-5,-,ASSVGTRWEETQY
TRBV5-1,TRBJ1-5,-,ASSLVPGSNQPQH
TRBV11-1,TRBJ2-7,-,ASSFAGATGEQY
TRBV5-4,TRBJ2-5,TRBD2,ASSFTSGGAGETQY
TRBV19,TRBJ1-5,TRBD1,AINWDRENQPQH
TRBV24-1,TRBJ1-1,TRBD1,ATSDGQGRTEAF
TRBV13,TRBJ2-1,TRBD1,ASSTDRGSSNEQF
TRBV4-1,TRBJ1-2,-,ASSQMGQGGYGYT
TRBV10-3,TRBJ2-1,TRBD2,AISEGTSGSINEQF
TRBV6-4,TRBJ2-5,TRBD2,ASFSPSGTQETQY
TRBV6-4,TRBJ2-2,-,ASSDEGLGELF
TRBV19,TRBJ1-4,-,ASSILGARTNEKLF
TRBV5-1,TRBJ2-5,-,ASSLGSQETQY
TRBV27,TRBJ1-2,TRBD1,ASSQFSGGYGYT
TRBV19,TRBJ1-2,-,ASSMRSDTST
TRBV12-3/TRBV12-4,TRBJ2-1,TRBD2,ASSLKAAGEQF
TRBV2,TRBJ2-3,-,ASSRSESAADTQY
TRBV28,TRBJ1-5,-,ASDSNSNQPQH
TRBV3-1/TRBV3-2,TRBJ2-7,TRBD2,ASSQVRSGSHEQY
TRBV2,TRBJ1-5,TRBD1,ASSEEGGGQPQH
TRBV28,TRBJ1-6,-,ASSFGGGSNPPLH
TRBV6-1,TRBJ2-4,-,ASSETGPAKNIQY
TRBV11-2,TRBJ2-3,TRBD2,ASSFRPSGGARTDTQY
TRBV5-1,TRBJ1-5,TRBD1,ASSSTGKSNQPQH
TRBV30,TRBJ2-7,-,AWSVLGTQSSYEQY
TRBV27,TRBJ2-1,TRBD1,ASRSGTDLSSYNEQF
TRBV12-3/TRBV12-4,TRBJ1-1,-,ASRLNTEAF
TRBV19,TRBJ1-1,-,ASSPRTGTEAF
TRBV2,TRBJ1-1,-,ASSQTELAEAF
TRBV28,TRBJ2-1,-,ASSASSKSYNEQF
TRBV24-1,TRBJ2-3,TRBD1,ATSDLGTGSTDTQY
TRBV6-2/TRBV6-3,TRBJ2-4,TRBD2,ASSSTSGGGPEAKNIQY
TRBV6-6,TRBJ1-1,TRBD1,ASTNQGETEAF
TRBV28,TRBJ2-7,-,ASGGAYEQY
TRBV18,TRBJ2-3,-,ASSPSAEGDTQY
TRBV7-9,TRBJ2-1,-,ASSLESVGEQF
TRBV3-1/TRBV3-2,TRBJ2-1,-,ASSQLEEGYTYNEQF
TRBV28,TRBJ1-4,-,ASSLVGRGGGKLF
TRBV12-3/TRBV12-4,TRBJ1-2,-,ASRPTGRAGYT
TRBV3-1/TRBV3-2,TRBJ2-1,-,ASSQSGYNEQF
TRBV18,TRBJ1-2,-,ASSPDRNYGYT
TRBV7-2,TRBJ2-7,TRBD1,ASSLGQSQY
TRBV7-2,TRBJ1-3,-,ASSLAGTSRNTIY
TRBV28,TRBJ2-1,-,ASSLGPSYNEQF
TRBV5-1,TRBJ2-1,TRBD2,ASSLAGTSDEQF
TRBV30,TRBJ1-2,-,AWGAGYGYT